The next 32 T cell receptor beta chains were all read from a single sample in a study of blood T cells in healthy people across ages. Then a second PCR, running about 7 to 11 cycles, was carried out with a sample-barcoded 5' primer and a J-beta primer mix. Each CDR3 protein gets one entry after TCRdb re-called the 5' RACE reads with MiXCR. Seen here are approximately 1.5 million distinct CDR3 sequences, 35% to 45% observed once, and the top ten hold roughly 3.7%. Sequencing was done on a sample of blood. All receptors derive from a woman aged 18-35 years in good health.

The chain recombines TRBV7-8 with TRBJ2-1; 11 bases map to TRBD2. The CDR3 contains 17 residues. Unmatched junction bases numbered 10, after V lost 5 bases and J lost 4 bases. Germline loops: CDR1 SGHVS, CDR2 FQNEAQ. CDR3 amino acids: CASSPKLLAGEYNEQFF. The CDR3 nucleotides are TGTGCCAGCAGCCCTAAATTACTAGCGGGGGAGTACAATGAGCAGTTCTTC.

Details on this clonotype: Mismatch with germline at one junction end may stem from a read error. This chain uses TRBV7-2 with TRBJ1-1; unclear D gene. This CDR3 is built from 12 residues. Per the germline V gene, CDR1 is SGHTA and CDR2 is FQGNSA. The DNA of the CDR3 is TGTGCCAGCAGCCCCTTTAACACTGAACCTTTCTTT. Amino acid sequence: CASSPFNTEPFF.

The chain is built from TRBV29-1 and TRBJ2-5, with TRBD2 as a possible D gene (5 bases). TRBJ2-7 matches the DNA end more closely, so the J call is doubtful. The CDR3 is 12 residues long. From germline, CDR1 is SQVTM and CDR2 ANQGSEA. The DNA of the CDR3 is TGCAGCGCCGAGGGTAGTTCGGCCGAGCAGTACTTC. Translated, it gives CSAEGSSAEQYF.

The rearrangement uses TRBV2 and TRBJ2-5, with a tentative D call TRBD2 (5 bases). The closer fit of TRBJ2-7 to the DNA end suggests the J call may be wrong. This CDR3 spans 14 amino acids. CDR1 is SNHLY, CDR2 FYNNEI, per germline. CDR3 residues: CASSEARLAYEQYF. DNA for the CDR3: TGTGCCAGCAGTGAAGCGCGGCTAGCTTACGAGCAGTACTTC.

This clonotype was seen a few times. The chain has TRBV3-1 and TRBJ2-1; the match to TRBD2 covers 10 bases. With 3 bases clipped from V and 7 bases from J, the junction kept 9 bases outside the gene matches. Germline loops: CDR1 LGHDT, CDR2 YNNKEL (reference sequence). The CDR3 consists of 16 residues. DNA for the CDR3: TGTGCCAGCAGCCACCAGAGACTAGCGGGTCTGAATGAGCAGTTCTTC. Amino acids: CASSHQRLAGLNEQFF.

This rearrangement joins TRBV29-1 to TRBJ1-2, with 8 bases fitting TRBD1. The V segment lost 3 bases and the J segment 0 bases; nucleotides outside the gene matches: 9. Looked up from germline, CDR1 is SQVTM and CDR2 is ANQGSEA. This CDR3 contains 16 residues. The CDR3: CSVEGQAKRPNYGYTF. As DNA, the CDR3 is TGCAGCGTTGAGGGACAGGCGAAGCGTCCTAACTATGGCTACACCTTC.

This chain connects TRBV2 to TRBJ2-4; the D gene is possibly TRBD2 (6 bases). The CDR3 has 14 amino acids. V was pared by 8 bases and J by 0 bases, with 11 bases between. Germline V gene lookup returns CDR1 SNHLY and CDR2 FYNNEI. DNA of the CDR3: TGTGCCAGCGGACCGGGACTAGCCAAAAACATTCAGTACTTC. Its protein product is CASGPGLAKNIQYF.

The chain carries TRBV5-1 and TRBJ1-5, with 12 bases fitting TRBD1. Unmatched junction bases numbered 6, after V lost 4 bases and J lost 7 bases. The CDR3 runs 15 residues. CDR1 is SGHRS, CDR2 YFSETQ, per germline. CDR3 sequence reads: CASSEGQGAGQPQHF. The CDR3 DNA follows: TGCGCCAGCAGCGAGGGACAGGGGGCAGGACAGCCCCAGCATTTT.

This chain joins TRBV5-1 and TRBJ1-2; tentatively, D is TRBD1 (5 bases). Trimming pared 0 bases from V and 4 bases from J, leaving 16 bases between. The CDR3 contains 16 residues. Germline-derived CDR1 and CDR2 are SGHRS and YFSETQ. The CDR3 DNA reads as TGCGCCAGCAGCTTGGTGCCCCGGGACCTTCTCTATGGCTACACCTTC. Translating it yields CASSLVPRDLLYGYTF.

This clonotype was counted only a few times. CDR3 DNA sequence: TGTGCCACTCTAGCGGGCCCAAGCTCCTACGAGCAGTACTTC. This encodes CATLAGPSSYEQYF. The chain uses TRBV10-3 and TRBJ2-7; 8 bases align to TRBD2. J was trimmed by 0 bases and V by 10 bases; bases with no gene match: 8. This CDR3 has 14 amino acids. Germline CDR1 ENHRY, CDR2 SYGVKD.

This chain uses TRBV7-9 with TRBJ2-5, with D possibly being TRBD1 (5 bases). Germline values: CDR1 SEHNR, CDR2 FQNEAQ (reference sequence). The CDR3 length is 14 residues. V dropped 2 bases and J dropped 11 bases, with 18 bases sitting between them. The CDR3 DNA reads TGTGCCAGCAGCTTATCCACAGGAACTCCCGTGCAGTACTTC. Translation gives CASSLSTGTPVQYF.

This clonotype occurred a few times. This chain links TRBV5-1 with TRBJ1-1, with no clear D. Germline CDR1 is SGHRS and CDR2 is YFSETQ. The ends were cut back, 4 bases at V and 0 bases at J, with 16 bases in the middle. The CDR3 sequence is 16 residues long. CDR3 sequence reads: CASSTIGGHMNTEAFF. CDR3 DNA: TGCGCCAGCAGCACTATAGGCGGGCACATGAACACTGAAGCTTTCTTT.

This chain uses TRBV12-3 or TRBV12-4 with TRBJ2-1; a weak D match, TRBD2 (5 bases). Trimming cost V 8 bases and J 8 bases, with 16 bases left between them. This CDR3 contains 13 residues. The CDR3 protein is CASGRSGRHEQFF. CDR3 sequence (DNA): TGTGCCAGCGGGCGAAGCGGTCGTCATGAGCAGTTCTTC.

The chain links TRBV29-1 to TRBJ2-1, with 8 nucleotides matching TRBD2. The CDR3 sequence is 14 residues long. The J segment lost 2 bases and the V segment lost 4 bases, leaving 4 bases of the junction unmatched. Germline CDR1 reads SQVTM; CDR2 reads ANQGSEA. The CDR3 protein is CSVGPGGPYNEQFF. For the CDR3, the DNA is TGCAGCGTTGGCCCGGGGGGGCCCTACAATGAGCAGTTCTTC.

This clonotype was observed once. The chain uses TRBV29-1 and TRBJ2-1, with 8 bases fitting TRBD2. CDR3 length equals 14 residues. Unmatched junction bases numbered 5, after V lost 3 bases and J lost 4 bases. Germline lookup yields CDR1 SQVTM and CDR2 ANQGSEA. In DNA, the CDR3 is TGCAGCGTTGATTCTAGCGGGTTGTACAATGAGCAGTTCTTC. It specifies CSVDSSGLYNEQFF.

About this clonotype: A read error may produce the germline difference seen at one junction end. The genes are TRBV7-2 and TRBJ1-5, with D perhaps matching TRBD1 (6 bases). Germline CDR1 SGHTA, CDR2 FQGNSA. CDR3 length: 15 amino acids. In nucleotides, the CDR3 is TGTGCCAGCAGCTGGACGAGGGGGAGCAATCAGCCCCGGCATTTT. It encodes CASSWTRGSNQPRHF.

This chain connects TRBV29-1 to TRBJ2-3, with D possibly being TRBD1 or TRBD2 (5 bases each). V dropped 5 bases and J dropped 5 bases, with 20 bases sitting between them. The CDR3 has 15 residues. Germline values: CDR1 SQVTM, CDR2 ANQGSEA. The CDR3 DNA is TGCAGCGTTTCGCTCGGGGTCCAGGGTATAGATACGCAGTATTTT. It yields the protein CSVSLGVQGIDTQYF.

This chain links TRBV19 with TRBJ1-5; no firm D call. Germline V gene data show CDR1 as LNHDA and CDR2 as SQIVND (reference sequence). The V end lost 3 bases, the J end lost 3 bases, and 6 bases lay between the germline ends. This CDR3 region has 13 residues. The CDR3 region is CASSIMVNQPQHF. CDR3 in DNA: TGTGCCAGTAGTATTATGGTCAATCAGCCCCAGCATTTT.

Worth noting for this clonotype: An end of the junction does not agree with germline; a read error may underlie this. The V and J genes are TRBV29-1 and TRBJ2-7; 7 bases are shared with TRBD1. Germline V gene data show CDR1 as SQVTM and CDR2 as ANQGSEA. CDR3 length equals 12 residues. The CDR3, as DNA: TGCAGCGTTTGGGGACAGAGCTACAAGCAGTACTTC. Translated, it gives CSVWGQSYKQYF.

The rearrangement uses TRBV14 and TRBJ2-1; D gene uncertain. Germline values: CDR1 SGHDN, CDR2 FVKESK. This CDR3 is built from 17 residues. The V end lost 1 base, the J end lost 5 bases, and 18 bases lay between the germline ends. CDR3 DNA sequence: TGTGCCAGCAGCCAAGTTACCCTTTGGGTAGCCCACAATGAGCAGTTCTTC. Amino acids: CASSQVTLWVAHNEQFF.

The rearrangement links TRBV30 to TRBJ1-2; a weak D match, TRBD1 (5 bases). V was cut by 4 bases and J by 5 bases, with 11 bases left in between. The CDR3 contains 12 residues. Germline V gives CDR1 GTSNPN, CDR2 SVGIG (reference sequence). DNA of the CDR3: TGTGCCTGGACGCGGGGCTGGTATGGCTACACCTTC. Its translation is CAWTRGWYGYTF.

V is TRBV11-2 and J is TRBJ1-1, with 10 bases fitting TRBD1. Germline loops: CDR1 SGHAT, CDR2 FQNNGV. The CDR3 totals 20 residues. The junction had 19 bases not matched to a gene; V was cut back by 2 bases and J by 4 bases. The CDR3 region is CASSLRTGGMAYVRGTEAFF. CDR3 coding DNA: TGTGCCAGCAGCTTAAGGACAGGGGGGATGGCGTACGTGAGGGGCACTGAAGCTTTCTTT.

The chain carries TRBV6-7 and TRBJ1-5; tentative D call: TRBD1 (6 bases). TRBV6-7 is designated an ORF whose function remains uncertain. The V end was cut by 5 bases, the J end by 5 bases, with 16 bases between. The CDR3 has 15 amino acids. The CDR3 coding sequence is TGTGCCAGCAGTCTCTGGGGGGGGCGACATCAGCCCCAGCATTTT. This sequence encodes CASSLWGGRHQPQHF.

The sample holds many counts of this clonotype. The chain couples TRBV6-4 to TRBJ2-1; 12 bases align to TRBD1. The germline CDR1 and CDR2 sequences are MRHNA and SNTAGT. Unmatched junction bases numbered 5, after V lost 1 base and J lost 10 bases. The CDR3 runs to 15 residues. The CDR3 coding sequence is TGTGCCAGCAGTGACTGGGACAGGGGGCTGGGAGAGCAGTTCTTC. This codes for CASSDWDRGLGEQFF.

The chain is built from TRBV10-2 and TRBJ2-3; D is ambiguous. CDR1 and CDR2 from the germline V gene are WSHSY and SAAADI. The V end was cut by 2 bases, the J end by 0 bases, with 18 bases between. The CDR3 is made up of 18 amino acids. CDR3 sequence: CASSEIWGPNTSTDTQYF. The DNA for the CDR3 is TGCGCCAGCAGTGAGATTTGGGGTCCCAACACTAGCACAGATACGCAGTATTTT.

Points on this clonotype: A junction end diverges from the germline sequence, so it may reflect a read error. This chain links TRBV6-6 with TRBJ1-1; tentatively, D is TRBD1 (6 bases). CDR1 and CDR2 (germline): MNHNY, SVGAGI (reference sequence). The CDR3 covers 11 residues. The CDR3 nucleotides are TGTGTCAGCAGGGGTAACGGCCCTGCTTTCTTT. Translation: CVSRGNGPAFF.

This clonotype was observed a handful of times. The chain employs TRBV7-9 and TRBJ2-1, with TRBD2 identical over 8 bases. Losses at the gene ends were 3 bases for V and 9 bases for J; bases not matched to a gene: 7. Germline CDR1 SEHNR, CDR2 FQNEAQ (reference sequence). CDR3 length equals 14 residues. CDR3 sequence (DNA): TGTGCCAGCAGCTTTAAGCGGGAGATCACTGAGCAGTTCTTC. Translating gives CASSFKREITEQFF.

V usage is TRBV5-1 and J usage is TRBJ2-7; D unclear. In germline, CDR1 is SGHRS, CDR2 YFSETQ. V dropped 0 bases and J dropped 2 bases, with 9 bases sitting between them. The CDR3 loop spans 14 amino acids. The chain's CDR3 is CASSLGPLTYEQYF. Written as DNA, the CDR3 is TGCGCCAGCAGCTTGGGTCCCCTAACCTACGAGCAGTACTTC. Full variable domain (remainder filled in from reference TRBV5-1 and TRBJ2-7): KAGVTQTPRYLIKTRGQQVTLSCSPISGHRSVSWYQQTPGQGLQFLFEYFSETQRNKGNFPGRFSGRQFSNSRSEMNVSTLELGDSALYLCASSLGPLTYEQYFGPGTRLTVT.

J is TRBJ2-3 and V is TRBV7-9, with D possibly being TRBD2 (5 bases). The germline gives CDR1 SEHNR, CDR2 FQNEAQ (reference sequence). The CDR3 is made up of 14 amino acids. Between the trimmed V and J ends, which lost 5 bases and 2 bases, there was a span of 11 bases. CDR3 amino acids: CASSTSRVTDTQYF. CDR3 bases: TGTGCCAGCAGCACCTCGAGGGTCACAGATACGCAGTATTTT.

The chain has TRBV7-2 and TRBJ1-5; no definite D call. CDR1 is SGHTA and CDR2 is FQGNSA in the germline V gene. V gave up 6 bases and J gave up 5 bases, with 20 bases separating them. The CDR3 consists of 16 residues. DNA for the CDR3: TGTGCCAGCAGTCCAGGACGGGGTTCGGCGGATCAGCCCCAGCATTTT. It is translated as CASSPGRGSADQPQHF.

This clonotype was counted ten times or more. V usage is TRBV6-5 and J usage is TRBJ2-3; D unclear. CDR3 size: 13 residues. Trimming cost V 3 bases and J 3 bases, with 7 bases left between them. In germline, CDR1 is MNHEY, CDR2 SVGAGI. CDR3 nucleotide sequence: TGTGCCAGCAGTTATGGCGTGACAGATACGCAGTATTTT. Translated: CASSYGVTDTQYF.

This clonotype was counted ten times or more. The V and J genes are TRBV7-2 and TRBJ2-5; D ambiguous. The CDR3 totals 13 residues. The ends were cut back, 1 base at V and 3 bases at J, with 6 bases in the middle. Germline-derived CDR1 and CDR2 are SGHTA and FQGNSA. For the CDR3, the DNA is TGTGCCAGCAGCTTAGGGACGAAAGAGACCCAGTACTTC. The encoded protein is CASSLGTKETQYF.